The next 29 T cell receptor beta chains were all read from a single sample in a study of shared clonotypes between healthy human individuals (dated by TCRdb to the early 2020s). Receptors were amplified or captured by the immunoSEQ multiplex PCR assay. The table was pulled from immuneACCESS by TCRdb, which kept in-frame rearrangements only. Such tables lose some clones; where checked, under half of the loss comes from unresolved V genes, and the rest has no known cause. This sample holds roughly 680,000 clones; approximately 77% were observed only once. Of the sample, around 1.8% is held by the ten largest clones. Sequencing was performed on memory CD4+ T cells sorted from blood. This specimen's cell subset or site label, per the study, means: CD45RA-negative fraction. Receptor source: a woman aged 25 to 39 in good health.

This rearrangement joins TRBV7-6 to TRBJ2-1; 8 bases agree with TRBD2. The J segment lost 9 bases and the V segment lost 10 bases, leaving 2 bases of the junction unmatched. Germline V gives CDR1 SGHVS, CDR2 FNYEAQ. The CDR3 contains 10 residues. Here the CDR3 DNA reads TGTGCCACCGCGGGGGGTGAGCAGTTCTTC. Translated: CATAGGEQFF.

The genes are TRBV29-1 and TRBJ1-1; D may be TRBD1 (5 bases). The CDR3 spans 11 residues. Germline V gene data show CDR1 as SQVTM and CDR2 as ANQGSEA. V gave up 4 bases and J gave up 9 bases, with 12 bases separating them. CDR3 sequence reads: CSVGGGVKAFF. The CDR3, as DNA: TGCAGCGTTGGGGGAGGGGTCAAAGCTTTCTTT.

This clone was counted many times. The CDR3 is CASSSGQPGTEAFF. The CDR3 DNA sequence: TGTGCCAGCAGCTCGGGACAGCCGGGGACTGAAGCTTTCTTT. This sequence joins TRBV7-9 and TRBJ1-1; 7 nucleotides agree with TRBD1. The CDR3 has 14 residues. The V gene end was trimmed by 4 bases and the J gene end by 5 bases; junction bases not matched to a gene: 7. Germline CDR1 is SEHNR and CDR2 is FQNEAQ (reference sequence).

The V call is TRBV7-8, the J call TRBJ2-7; D unclear. CDR1 and CDR2 from the germline V gene are SGHVS and FQNEAQ. The germline V and J ends were trimmed by 5 bases and 0 bases, with 11 bases remaining between them. CDR3 length equals 14 residues. The CDR3 reads CASSQPKDSYEQYF. In nucleotides, the CDR3 is TGTGCCAGCAGCCAGCCCAAAGACTCCTACGAGCAGTACTTC.

The rearrangement joins TRBV2 to TRBJ2-1, with 13 bases lining up with TRBD2. The ends lost 6 bases at V and 6 bases at J; junction bases unmatched: 11. The CDR3 runs 17 residues. In germline, CDR1 is SNHLY, CDR2 FYNNEI. This CDR3 is CASRKDTSGRALNEQFF. In DNA, the CDR3 is TGTGCCAGCAGGAAAGATACTAGCGGGAGGGCCCTCAATGAGCAGTTCTTC. The full variable domain, its missing parts supplied by reference TRBV2 and TRBJ2-1, is EPEVTQTPSHQVTQMGQEVILRCVPISNHLYFYWYRQILGQKVEFLVSFYNNEISEKSEIFDDQFSVERPDGSNFTLKIRSTKLEDSAMYFCASRKDTSGRALNEQFFGPGTRLTVL.

The chain employs TRBV7-2 and TRBJ2-7; 7 positions agree with TRBD2. CDR1 SGHTA and CDR2 FQGNSA come from the germline V gene. This CDR3 contains 14 residues. V trimming: 7 bases; J trimming: 3 bases; junction bases outside the gene matches: 9. The CDR3 loop reads CASTRGGVGYEQYF. CDR3 nucleotides: TGTGCCAGCACGCGGGGAGGGGTTGGCTACGAGCAGTACTTC.

The rearrangement links TRBV9 to TRBJ1-5; D remains unclear. V dropped 6 bases and J dropped 0 bases, with 25 bases sitting between them. The germline gives CDR1 SGDLS, CDR2 YYNGEE. CDR3 length: 19 residues. The DNA of the CDR3 is TGTGCCAGCACCCCCGGCCCGGGTTCACAGTATGATAGCAATCAGCCCCAGCATTTT. As protein: CASTPGPGSQYDSNQPQHF.

V and J are TRBV7-9 and TRBJ1-1; D remains unclear. The CDR3 consists of 13 residues. CDR1 is SEHNR, CDR2 FQNEAQ, per germline (reference sequence). The ends were cut back, 0 bases at V and 5 bases at J, with 7 bases in the middle. The CDR3 DNA reads as TGTGCCAGCAGCTTAGCCCCAGAGACTGAAGCTTTCTTT. Translating gives CASSLAPETEAFF.

Comment on this clone: A clone one base away is much larger, so this may be a read error. V gene TRBV10-3 combines with J gene TRBJ2-7; D not certain. V lost 4 bases, J lost 8 bases, and 21 bases lay in between. CDR3 size: 15 residues. CDR1 ENHRY and CDR2 SYGVKD come from the germline V gene. As DNA, the CDR3 is TGTGCCATCAGTGCGCCGAACTTCCCCACTGGCAAGCAGTACTTC. This sequence encodes CAISAPNFPTGKQYF.

The rearrangement links TRBV23-1 to TRBJ2-5; D ambiguous. TRBV23-1 is an ORF for which the function is uncertain. V was shortened by 6 bases and J by 4 bases, with 21 bases between the two germline ends. The CDR3 spans 16 residues. The DNA of the CDR3 is TGCGCCAGCAGCGAAAAACCCCCGAGCTGGGGAGAGACCCAGTACTTC. It is translated as CASSEKPPSWGETQYF.

This clone was observed a handful of times. The V call is TRBV21-1, the J call TRBJ2-6. TRBV21-1 is a documented pseudogene. The CDR3 has 14 amino acids. The CDR3: CASSKARGANVLTF. The CDR3 DNA reads TGTGCCAGCAGCAAGGCCCGGGGGGCCAACGTCCTGACTTTC.

Details on this clone: Within the sample, other DNA sequences also encode this same CDR3. The chain combines TRBV18 with TRBJ1-5; D is unclear. The CDR3 is 13 amino acids. Looked up from germline, CDR1 is KGHSH and CDR2 is LQKENI. Between the trimmed V and J ends, which lost 2 bases and 3 bases, there was a span of 5 bases. The CDR3 sequence: CASSPELNQPQHF. CDR3 sequence (DNA): TGTGCCAGCTCACCAGAACTCAATCAGCCCCAGCATTTT.

This chain connects TRBV5-1 to TRBJ1-2, with D hard to call. This CDR3 has 14 amino acids. Trimming took 4 bases from V and 0 from J, leaving 10 bases between them. The V gene's germline CDR1 is SGHRS and CDR2 YFSETQ. The CDR3 spells CASSVALSNYGYTF. The DNA of the CDR3 is TGCGCCAGCAGCGTTGCGTTATCTAACTATGGCTACACCTTC.

The rearrangement joins TRBV28 to TRBJ1-2, with TRBD1 identical over 8 bases. The V gene end was trimmed by 6 bases and the J gene end by 5 bases; junction bases not matched to a gene: 5. CDR1 is MDHEN, CDR2 SYDVKM, per germline. The CDR3 contains 13 residues. The CDR3 loop is CASSRDRTYGYTF. In DNA, the CDR3 is TGTGCCAGCAGCCGGGACAGGACTTATGGCTACACCTTC.

The CDR3 here is CASSQGWGNYGYTF. The CDR3 DNA reads TGCGCCAGCAGCCAAGGTTGGGGTAACTATGGCTACACCTTC. V usage is TRBV4-1 and J usage is TRBJ1-2; no clear D. The CDR3 runs 14 residues. Germline CDR1 reads MGHRA; CDR2 reads YSYEKL. V was pared by 1 base and J by 1 base, with 7 bases between.

This clone appeared a few times. The chain uses TRBV6-5 and TRBJ1-5, with D possibly TRBD1 on 6 matching bases. The length of the CDR3 is 15 residues. Trimming took off 5 bases at V and 2 bases at J, with 13 bases between the two ends. Germline-derived CDR1 and CDR2 are MNHEY and SVGAGI. As DNA, the CDR3 is TGTGCCAGCAGTCCCAGGGGAGTCGGCAATCAGCCCCAGCATTTT. Protein sequence: CASSPRGVGNQPQHF.

This chain joins TRBV5-6 and TRBJ2-1; 10 nucleotides align to TRBD2. The V gene's germline CDR1 is SGHDT and CDR2 YYEEEE. V lost 5 bases to trimming and J lost 13 bases; unmatched junction nucleotides: 12. The CDR3 runs 14 residues. CDR3 loop: CASRNWVAGGSQFF. In nucleotides, the CDR3 is TGTGCCAGCAGAAACTGGGTAGCGGGAGGTTCCCAGTTCTTC.

This clone came up a few times. This chain links TRBV6-6 with TRBJ2-2, with 9 bases identical to TRBD2. CDR3 length: 15 residues. V shed 8 bases and J 7 bases; nucleotides not matched to a gene: 11. Germline loops: CDR1 MNHNY, CDR2 SVGAGI (reference sequence). The DNA for the CDR3 is TGTGCCAGCGAAAAAGCGGGAGGAATGGGCGGGGAGCTGTTTTTT. The encoded protein is CASEKAGGMGGELFF.

The chain has TRBV5-1 and TRBJ2-1; TRBD2 agrees at 11 bases. The CDR3 totals 16 residues. With 0 bases clipped from V and 7 bases from J, the junction kept 6 bases outside the gene matches. CDR1 SGHRS and CDR2 YFSETQ come from the germline V gene. The CDR3 here is CASSLALAGGGNEQFF. CDR3 DNA sequence: TGCGCCAGCAGCTTGGCGCTAGCGGGGGGCGGGAATGAGCAGTTCTTC.

In DNA form, the CDR3 reads TGTGCCTTCCGCGGTTTCGGTGGCGGCGAGCAGTACTTC. Translation gives CAFRGFGGGEQYF. The gene calls are TRBV30 and TRBJ2-5; D remains unclear. The end of the DNA fits TRBJ2-7 better, so the J call may be wrong. Germline CDR1 reads GTSNPN; CDR2 reads SVGIG (reference sequence). CDR3 length equals 13 residues.

V gene TRBV28 combines with J gene TRBJ2-3; TRBD1 aligns across 10 bases. The CDR3 spans 17 residues. CDR1 and CDR2 from the germline V gene are MDHEN and SYDVKM. V trimming: 4 bases; J trimming: 4 bases; junction bases outside the gene matches: 11. CDR3 coding DNA: TGTGCCAGCAGTTATTCCGGGACAGGGGCTTTCGCAGATACGCAGTATTTT. This translates into CASSYSGTGAFADTQYF.

The rearrangement links TRBV27 to TRBJ1-2; a possible D gene is TRBD1 (6 bases). The germline V gene encodes CDR1 MNHEY and CDR2 SMNVEV (reference sequence). The V gene lost 3 bases and the J gene lost 2 bases, with 10 bases spanning the gap. The CDR3 is made up of 14 amino acids. CDR3 sequence reads: CASSFLQGNYGYTF. In nucleotides, the CDR3 is TGTGCCAGCAGTTTCTTACAGGGCAACTATGGCTACACCTTC.

Only one count was recorded for this clone. The CDR3 coding sequence is TGCAGCGCCTCCTTAAACAATGAGCAGTTCTTC. Protein: CSASLNNEQFF. The rearrangement joins TRBV29-1 to TRBJ2-1; D not resolved. The CDR3 is made up of 11 amino acids. CDR1 is SQVTM, CDR2 ANQGSEA, per germline. Trimming took off 7 bases at V and 5 bases at J, with 9 bases between the two ends.

In this sample, this clone turned up a few times. V usage is TRBV9 and J usage is TRBJ2-1; 11 bases are a match to TRBD2. The CDR3 is made up of 18 amino acids. V trimming: 0 bases; J trimming: 0 bases; junction bases outside the gene matches: 5. The germline CDR1 and CDR2 sequences are SGDLS and YYNGEE. The CDR3 nucleotides read TGTGCCAGCAGCGTAGAGGCTAGCGGGAGGAGCTCCTACAATGAGCAGTTCTTC. Translated, it gives CASSVEASGRSSYNEQFF.

J is TRBJ1-5 and V is TRBV11-2; D unresolved. The germline gives CDR1 SGHAT, CDR2 FQNNGV. Deletions cut 5 bases from V and 0 bases from J, with 14 bases between. This CDR3 has 16 amino acids. The CDR3 region is CASSPSAVASNQPQHF. The CDR3 DNA sequence: TGTGCCAGCAGCCCCTCAGCAGTAGCTAGCAATCAGCCCCAGCATTTT.

The chain joins TRBV7-2 to TRBJ2-1; 9 bases match TRBD2. The CDR3 runs to 16 residues. The germline V gene encodes CDR1 SGHTA and CDR2 FQGNSA. Losses at the gene ends were 5 bases for V and 2 bases for J; bases not matched to a gene: 7. CDR3 region: CASSPPAGGPYNEQFF. Written as DNA, the CDR3 is TGTGCCAGCAGCCCCCCGGCGGGAGGGCCCTACAATGAGCAGTTCTTC.

This chain connects TRBV27 to TRBJ2-6; D gene unclear. The CDR3 has 15 amino acids. V was trimmed by 2 bases and J by 0 bases, leaving 5 bases between them. Germline values: CDR1 MNHEY, CDR2 SMNVEV (reference sequence). CDR3 loop: CASSLRLSGANVLTF. The CDR3 bases are TGTGCCAGCAGTTTACGGCTCTCTGGGGCCAACGTCCTGACTTTC.

This chain links TRBV19 with TRBJ1-2, with D perhaps matching TRBD1 (6 bases). Germline CDR1 and CDR2: LNHDA and SQIVND (reference sequence). The germline V and J ends were trimmed by 6 bases and 4 bases, with 15 bases remaining between them. The CDR3 extends over 14 amino acids. CDR3 loop: CASSRQDAAYGYTF. In DNA, the CDR3 is TGTGCCAGTAGCAGACAGGATGCCGCCTATGGCTACACCTTC.

This clone was observed a handful of times. The V call is TRBV5-1, the J call TRBJ2-2; 8 bases match TRBD2. Germline V gene lookup returns CDR1 SGHRS and CDR2 YFSETQ. Trimming cost V 0 bases and J 4 bases; bases outside gene matches: 14. The CDR3 extends over 19 amino acids. The CDR3 DNA reads as TGCGCCAGCAGCTTGGAAATCAGCGGGAGACGCCGCAGCACCGGGGAGCTGTTTTTT. Its protein is CASSLEISGRRRSTGELFF. Based on the CDR3 plus reference TRBV5-1 and TRBJ2-2, the full variable domain is KAGVTQTPRYLIKTRGQQVTLSCSPISGHRSVSWYQQTPGQGLQFLFEYFSETQRNKGNFPGRFSGRQFSNSRSEMNVSTLELGDSALYLCASSLEISGRRRSTGELFFGEGSRLTVL.